The clone carrying this TCR beta chain showed up many times. Its matching antigen is unknown. Cells are PBMCs isolated from roughly 9.2 ml of fresh blood. Researchers took RNA transcripts and amplified the TCR beta CDR3 regions from them. The HTBI primer set served for first-round RT-PCR of the TCR CDR3. TCRdb processed the multiplex PCR reads anew with MiXCR; each CDR3 protein has one entry. The data contain about 290,000 distinct CDR3 sequences, roughly an eighth of them singletons. This CDR3 is 16 amino acids long. The V gene's germline CDR1 is ENHRY and CDR2 SYGVKD. Trimming at V came to 0 bases and at J to 5 bases, leaving 4 bases not matched to a gene. These data are taken from a study of T cells in Graves' hyperthyroidism and ophthalmopathy. General study results and limits: With a median lead of around 6.7 months before onset, the model predicted ophthalmopathy.

The sample taken for sequencing was blood. This TCR was sampled from a woman in her thirties or forties with Graves' hyperthyroidism. The rearrangement joins TRBV10-3 to TRBJ2-7; 13 bases agree with TRBD2. CDR3 residues: CAISESWTSGSDEQYF. In DNA, the CDR3 is TGTGCCATCAGTGAGTCCTGGACTAGCGGGAGCGACGAGCAGTACTTC.